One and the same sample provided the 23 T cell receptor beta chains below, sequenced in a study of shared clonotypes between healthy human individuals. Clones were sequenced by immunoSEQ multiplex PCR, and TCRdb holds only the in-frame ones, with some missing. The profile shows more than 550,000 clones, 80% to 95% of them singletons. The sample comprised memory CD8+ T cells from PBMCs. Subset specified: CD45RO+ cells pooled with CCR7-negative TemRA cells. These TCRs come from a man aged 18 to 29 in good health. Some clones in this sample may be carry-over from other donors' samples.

CDR3 protein: CASSHESGDGYTF. The CDR3 bases are TGTGCCAGCAGCCACGAGTCGGGCGATGGCTACACCTTC. The chain links TRBV7-2 to TRBJ1-2; D not certain. V lost 5 bases to trimming and J lost 6 bases, with 13 bases between them. Germline loops: CDR1 SGHTA, CDR2 FQGNSA. The CDR3 runs 13 residues.

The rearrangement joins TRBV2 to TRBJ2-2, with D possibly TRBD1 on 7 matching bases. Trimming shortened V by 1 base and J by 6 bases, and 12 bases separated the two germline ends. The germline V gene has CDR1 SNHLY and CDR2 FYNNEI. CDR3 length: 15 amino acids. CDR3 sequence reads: CASSEVDREAGELFF. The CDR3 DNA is TGTGCCAGCAGTGAAGTTGACAGGGAGGCCGGGGAGCTGTTTTTT.

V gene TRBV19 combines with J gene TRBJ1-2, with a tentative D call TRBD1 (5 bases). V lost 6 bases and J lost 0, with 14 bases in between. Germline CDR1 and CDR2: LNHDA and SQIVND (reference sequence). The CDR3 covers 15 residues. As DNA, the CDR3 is TGTGCCAGTAGCCCAGACGGAGGGGCTAACTATGGCTACACCTTC. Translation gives CASSPDGGANYGYTF.

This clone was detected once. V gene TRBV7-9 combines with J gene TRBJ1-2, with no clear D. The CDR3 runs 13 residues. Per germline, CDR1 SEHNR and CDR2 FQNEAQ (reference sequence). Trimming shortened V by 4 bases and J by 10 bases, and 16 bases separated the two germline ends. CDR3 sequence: CASSSPSVEYYTF. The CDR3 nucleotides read TGTGCCAGCAGCTCCCCTTCTGTGGAGTACTACACCTTC.

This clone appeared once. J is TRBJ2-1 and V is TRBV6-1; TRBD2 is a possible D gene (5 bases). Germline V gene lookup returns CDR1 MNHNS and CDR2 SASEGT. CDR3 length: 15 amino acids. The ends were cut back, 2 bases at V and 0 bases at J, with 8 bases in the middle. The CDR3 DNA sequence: TGTGCCAGCAGTGAAACTGGGAGCTCCTACAATGAGCAGTTCTTC. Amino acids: CASSETGSSYNEQFF.

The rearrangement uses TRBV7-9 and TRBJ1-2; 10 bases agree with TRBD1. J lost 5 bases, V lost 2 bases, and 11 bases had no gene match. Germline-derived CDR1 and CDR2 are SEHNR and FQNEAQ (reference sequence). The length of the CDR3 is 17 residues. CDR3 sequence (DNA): TGTGCCAGCAGCTTAAGTATAGCCGGGACAGGGGATTATGGCTACACCTTC. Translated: CASSLSIAGTGDYGYTF. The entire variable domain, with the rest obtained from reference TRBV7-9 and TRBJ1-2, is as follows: DTGVSQNPRHKITKRGQNVTFRCDPISEHNRLYWYRQTLGQGPEFLTYFQNEAQLEKSRLLSDRFSAERPKGSFSTLEIQRTEQGDSAMYLCASSLSIAGTGDYGYTFGSGTRLTVV.

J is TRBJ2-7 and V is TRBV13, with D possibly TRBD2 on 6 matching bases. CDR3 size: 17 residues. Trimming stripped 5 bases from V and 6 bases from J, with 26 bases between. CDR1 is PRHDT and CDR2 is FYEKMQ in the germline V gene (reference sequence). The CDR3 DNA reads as TGTGCCAGCAGCCTTAGGTCCCGCGGGGCCGTAAGTTCCGAGCAGTACTTC. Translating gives CASSLRSRGAVSSEQYF.

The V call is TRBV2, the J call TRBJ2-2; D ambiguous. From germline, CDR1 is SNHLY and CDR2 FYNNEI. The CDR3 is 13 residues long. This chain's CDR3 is CVCSHGNTGELFF. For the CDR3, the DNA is TGTGTTTGCAGTCACGGGAACACCGGGGAGCTGTTTTTT.

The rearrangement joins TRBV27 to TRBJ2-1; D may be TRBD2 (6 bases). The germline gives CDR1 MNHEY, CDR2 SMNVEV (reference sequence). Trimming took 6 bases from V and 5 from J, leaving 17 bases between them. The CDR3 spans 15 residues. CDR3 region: CASRVGLALHNEQFF. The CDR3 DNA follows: TGTGCCAGCAGGGTTGGGCTAGCGCTTCACAATGAGCAGTTCTTC.

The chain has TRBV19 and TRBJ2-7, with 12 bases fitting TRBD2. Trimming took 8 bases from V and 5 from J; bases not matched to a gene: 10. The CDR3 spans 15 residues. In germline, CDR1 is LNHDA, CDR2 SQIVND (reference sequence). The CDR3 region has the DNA TGTGCCAGTGGCGGACTAGCGGGAACCCCCCACGAGCAGTACTTC. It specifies CASGGLAGTPHEQYF.

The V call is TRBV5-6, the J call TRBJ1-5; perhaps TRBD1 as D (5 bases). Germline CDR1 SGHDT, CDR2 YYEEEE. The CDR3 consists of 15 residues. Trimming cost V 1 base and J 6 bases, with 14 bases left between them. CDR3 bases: TGTGCCAGCAGCTTGAATCGGGGGATGGGTCAGCCCCAGCATTTT. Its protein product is CASSLNRGMGQPQHF.

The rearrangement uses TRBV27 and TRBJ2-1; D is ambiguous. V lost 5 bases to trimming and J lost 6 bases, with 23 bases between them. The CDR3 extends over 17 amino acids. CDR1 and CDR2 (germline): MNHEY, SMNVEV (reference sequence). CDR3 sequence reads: CASSGVNTGPFLNEQFF. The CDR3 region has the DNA TGTGCCAGCAGTGGAGTCAACACCGGGCCATTTCTCAATGAGCAGTTCTTC.

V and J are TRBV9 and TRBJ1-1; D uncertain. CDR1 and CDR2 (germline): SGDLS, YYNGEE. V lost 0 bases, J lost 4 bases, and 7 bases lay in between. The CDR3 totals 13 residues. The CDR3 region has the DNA TGTGCCAGCAGCGTAGATCGTTTCACTGAAGCTTTCTTT. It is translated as CASSVDRFTEAFF.

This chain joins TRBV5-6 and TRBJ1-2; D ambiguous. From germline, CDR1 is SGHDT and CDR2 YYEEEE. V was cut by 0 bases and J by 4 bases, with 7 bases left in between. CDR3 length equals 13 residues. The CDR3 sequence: CASSLVNSYGYTF. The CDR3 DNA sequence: TGTGCCAGCAGCTTGGTTAACAGCTATGGCTACACCTTC.

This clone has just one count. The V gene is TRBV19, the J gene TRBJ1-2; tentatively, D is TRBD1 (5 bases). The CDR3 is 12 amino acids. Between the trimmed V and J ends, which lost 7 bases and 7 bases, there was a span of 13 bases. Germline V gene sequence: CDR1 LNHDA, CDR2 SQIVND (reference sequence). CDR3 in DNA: TGTGCCAGTACCCCTACAGGTTTTGGCTACACCTTC. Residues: CASTPTGFGYTF.

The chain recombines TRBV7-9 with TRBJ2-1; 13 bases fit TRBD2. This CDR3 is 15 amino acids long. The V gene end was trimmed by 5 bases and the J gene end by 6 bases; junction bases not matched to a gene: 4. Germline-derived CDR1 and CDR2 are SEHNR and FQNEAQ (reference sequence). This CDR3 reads CASSGGTSGINEQFF. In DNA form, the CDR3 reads TGTGCCAGCAGCGGGGGGACTAGCGGGATCAATGAGCAGTTCTTC.

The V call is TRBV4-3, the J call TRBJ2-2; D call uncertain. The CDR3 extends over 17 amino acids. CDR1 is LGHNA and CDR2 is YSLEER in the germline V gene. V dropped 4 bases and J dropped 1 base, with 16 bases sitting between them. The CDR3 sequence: CASSPQRRWGNTGELFF. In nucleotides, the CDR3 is TGCGCCAGCAGCCCACAAAGGCGGTGGGGGAACACCGGGGAGCTGTTTTTT.

The CDR3 sequence is CAWEGLAGPSGYEQYF. CDR3 nucleotide sequence: TGTGCCTGGGAGGGACTAGCGGGCCCCTCGGGCTACGAGCAGTACTTC. The V and J genes are TRBV30 and TRBJ2-7; 12 bases fit TRBD2. The CDR3 consists of 16 residues. Unmatched junction bases numbered 11, after V lost 5 bases and J lost 3 bases. CDR1 and CDR2 from the germline V gene are GTSNPN and SVGIG (reference sequence).

CDR3 residues: CATTGTSGREPYNEQFF. The CDR3, as DNA: TGTGCCACCACCGGGACTAGCGGGAGGGAGCCCTACAATGAGCAGTTCTTC. The chain carries TRBV10-3 and TRBJ2-1, with 16 bases that match TRBD2. Trimming took 10 bases from V and 2 from J; bases not matched to a gene: 8. Per germline, CDR1 ENHRY and CDR2 SYGVKD. This CDR3 spans 17 amino acids.

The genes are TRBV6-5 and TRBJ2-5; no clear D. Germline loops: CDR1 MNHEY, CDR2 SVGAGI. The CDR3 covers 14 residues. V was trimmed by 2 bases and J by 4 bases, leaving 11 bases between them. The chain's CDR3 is CASSYLNSRETQYF. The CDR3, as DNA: TGTGCCAGCAGTTACCTTAATAGCAGAGAGACCCAGTACTTC.

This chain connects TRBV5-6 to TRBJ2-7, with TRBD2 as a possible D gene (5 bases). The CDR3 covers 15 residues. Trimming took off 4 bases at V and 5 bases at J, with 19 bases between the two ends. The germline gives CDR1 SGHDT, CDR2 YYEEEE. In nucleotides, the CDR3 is TGTGCCAGCAGCGTCTGGAGTTGGGATAGCGACGAGCAGTACTTC. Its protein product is CASSVWSWDSDEQYF.

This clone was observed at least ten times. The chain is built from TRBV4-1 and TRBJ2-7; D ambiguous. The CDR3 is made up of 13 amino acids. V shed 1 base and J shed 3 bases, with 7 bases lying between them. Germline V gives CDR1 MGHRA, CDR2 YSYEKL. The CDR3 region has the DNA TGCGCCAGCAGCCAAGGGAAGGGCTACGAGCAGTACTTC. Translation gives CASSQGKGYEQYF.

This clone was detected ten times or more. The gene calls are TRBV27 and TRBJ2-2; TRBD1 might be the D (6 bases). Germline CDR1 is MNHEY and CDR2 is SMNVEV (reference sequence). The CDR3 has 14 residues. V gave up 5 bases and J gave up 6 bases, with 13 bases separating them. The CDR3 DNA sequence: TGTGCCAGCAGTCCCCGGACAGCCCCCGGGGAGCTGTTTTTT. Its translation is CASSPRTAPGELFF.